This T cell receptor beta chain was sequenced in a study of beta chain features in type 1 diabetes. Whole-study findings and limits: Cells with high TCR expression could be over-represented when cDNA is sequenced. The VDJ junctions of type 1 diabetes patients carried fewer insertions and more deletions. All four CD4+ subsets from Type 1 diabetes patients carried moderately but significantly shorter TCRB CDR3s.

With respect to this clone: Its antigen is unidentified.

The sequenced template was cDNA made from the entire isolated RNA. Profiling relied on immunoSEQ multiplex PCR, and the TCRdb table lists in-frame clones only, not all of them. The table includes tens of thousands of clones, roughly 50% detected once. CDR3 length: 15 residues. V lost 4 bases and J 1 base, leaving 11 bases between the germline ends. Germline loops: CDR1 GTSNPN, CDR2 SVGIG (reference sequence). V and J are TRBV30 and TRBJ1-6, with D possibly being TRBD1 (6 bases). The sample was central memory CD4+ T cells from blood. This receptor was identified in a man in his thirties or forties with type 1 diabetes. The CDR3 DNA reads as TGTGCCTGGACCGCCCAGGGGTCCTATAATTCACCCCTCCACTTT. Its protein is CAWTAQGSYNSPLHF.